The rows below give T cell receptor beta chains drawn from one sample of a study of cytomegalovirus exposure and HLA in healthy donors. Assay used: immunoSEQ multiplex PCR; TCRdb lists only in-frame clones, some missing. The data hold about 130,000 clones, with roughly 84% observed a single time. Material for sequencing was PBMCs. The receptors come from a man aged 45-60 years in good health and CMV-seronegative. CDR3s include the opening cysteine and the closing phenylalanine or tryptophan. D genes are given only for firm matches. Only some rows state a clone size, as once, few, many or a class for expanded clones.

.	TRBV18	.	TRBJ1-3	CASSKQRDTSGNTIYF	TGTGCCAGCTCGAAACAACGGGACACCTCTGGAAACACCATATATTTT
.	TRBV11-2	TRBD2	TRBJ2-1	CASRVAGSSSYNEQFF	TGTGCCAGCAGAGTAGCGGGGTCGAGCTCCTACAATGAGCAGTTCTTC
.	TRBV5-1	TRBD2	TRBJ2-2	CASSPRGVNTGELFF	TGCGCCAGCAGCCCCCGGGGGGTAAACACCGGGGAGCTGTTTTTT
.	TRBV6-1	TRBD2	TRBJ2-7	CASSEVAGDSLEQYF	TGTGCCAGCAGTGAAGTAGCGGGGGATTCCCTAGAGCAGTACTTC
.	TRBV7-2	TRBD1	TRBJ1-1	CASSPGTGGYGTEAFF	TGTGCCAGCAGCCCCGGAACAGGGGGCTATGGCACTGAAGCTTTCTTT
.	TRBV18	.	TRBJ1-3	CASSPTLSLIRSSGNTIYF	TGTGCCAGCTCACCTACCCTGAGCCTCATTAGATCCTCTGGAAACACCATATATTTT
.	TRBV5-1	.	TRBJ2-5	CASSFRQGSAETQYF	TGCGCCAGCAGCTTCCGGCAGGGGTCGGCAGAGACCCAGTACTTC
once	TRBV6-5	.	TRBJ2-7	CASTDGIYEQYF	TGTGCCAGCACCGACGGGATTTACGAGCAGTACTTC
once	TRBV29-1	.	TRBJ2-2	CSIQGVDTGELFF	TGCAGCATCCAGGGTGTCGACACCGGGGAGCTGTTTTTT
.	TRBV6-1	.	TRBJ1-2	CASSLQGEEGYGYTF	TGTGCCAGCAGTCTGCAGGGCGAGGAAGGCTATGGCTACACCTTC
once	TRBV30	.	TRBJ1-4	CAWSRGQNEKLFF	TGTGCCTGGAGTCGCGGGCAGAATGAAAAACTGTTTTTT
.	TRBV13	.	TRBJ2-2	CASSLSGGSGELFF	TGTGCCAGCAGCTTATCTGGGGGGTCCGGGGAGCTGTTTTTT
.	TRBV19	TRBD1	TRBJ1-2	CASSIRGQSGYTF	TGTGCCAGTAGTATCAGGGGGCAGAGTGGCTACACCTTC
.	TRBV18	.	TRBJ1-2	CASSPPPQGYYGYTF	TGTGCCAGCTCACCACCCCCCCAGGGCTACTATGGCTACACCTTC
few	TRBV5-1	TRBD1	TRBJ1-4	CASSPGQPNEKLFF	TGCGCCAGCAGCCCGGGACAGCCTAATGAAAAACTGTTTTTT
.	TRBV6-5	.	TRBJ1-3	CASSSPGGNTIYF	TGTGCCAGCAGTTCCCCAGGTGGAAACACCATATATTTT
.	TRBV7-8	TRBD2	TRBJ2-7	CASSITSGGGEQYF	TGTGCCAGCAGCATCACTAGCGGGGGTGGCGAGCAGTACTTC
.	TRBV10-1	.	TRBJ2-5	CASSDRRPGAAQETQYF	TGCGCCAGCAGCGACCGACGGCCGGGAGCCGCCCAAGAGACCCAGTACTTC
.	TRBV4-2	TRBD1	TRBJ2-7	CASSQEGTGISYEQYF	TGTGCCAGCAGCCAAGAAGGGACAGGGATCTCCTACGAGCAGTACTTC
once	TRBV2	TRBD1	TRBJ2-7	CASNPGQVYEQYF	TGTGCCAGCAATCCGGGACAGGTCTACGAGCAGTACTTC
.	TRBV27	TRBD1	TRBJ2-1	CASIDRGAVYNEQFF	TGTGCCAGCATCGACAGGGGGGCGGTCTACAATGAGCAGTTCTTC
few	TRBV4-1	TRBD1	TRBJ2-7	CASSLGQGSYEQYF	TGCGCCAGCAGCTTAGGACAGGGATCCTACGAGCAGTACTTC
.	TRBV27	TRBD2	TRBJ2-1	CASSLGLAGTSYNEQFF	TGTGCCAGCAGTTTGGGTCTAGCGGGGACTTCCTACAATGAGCAGTTCTTC
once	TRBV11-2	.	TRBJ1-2	CASSRTINYGYTF	TGTGCCAGCAGCCGGACTATTAACTATGGCTACACCTTC
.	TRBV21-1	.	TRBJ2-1	CASSKVGPGQDLSDYNEQFF	TGTGCCAGCAGCAAAGTCGGACCGGGACAGGATTTAAGCGATTACAATGAGCAGTTCTTC
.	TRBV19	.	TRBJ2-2	CASNGGPGELFF	TGTGCCAGTAACGGGGGTCCCGGGGAGCTGTTTTTT
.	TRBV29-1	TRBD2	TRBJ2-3	CSVEAGAGGPDTQYF	TGCAGCGTTGAAGCGGGAGCGGGGGGCCCAGATACGCAGTATTTT
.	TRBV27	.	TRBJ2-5	CASSLFSRQETQYF	TGTGCCAGCAGTTTGTTTAGCCGGCAGGAGACCCAGTACTTC
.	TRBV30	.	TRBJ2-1	CAWSAIRAYNEQFF	TGTGCCTGGAGTGCCATTCGGGCCTACAATGAGCAGTTCTTC
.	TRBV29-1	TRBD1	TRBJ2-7	CSVRDRNFLEQYF	TGCAGCGTCCGGGACAGGAATTTCCTCGAGCAGTACTTC
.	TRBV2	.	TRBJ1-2	CASSESFGGAHGYTF	TGTGCCAGCAGTGAATCGTTTGGGGGGGCCCATGGCTACACCTTC
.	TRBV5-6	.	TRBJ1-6	CASSHREPPLHF	TGTGCCAGCAGCCACAGGGAACCCCCCCTCCACTTT
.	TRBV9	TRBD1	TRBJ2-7	CASSAGTASSYEQYF	TGTGCCAGCAGCGCCGGGACAGCTTCTTCCTACGAGCAGTACTTC